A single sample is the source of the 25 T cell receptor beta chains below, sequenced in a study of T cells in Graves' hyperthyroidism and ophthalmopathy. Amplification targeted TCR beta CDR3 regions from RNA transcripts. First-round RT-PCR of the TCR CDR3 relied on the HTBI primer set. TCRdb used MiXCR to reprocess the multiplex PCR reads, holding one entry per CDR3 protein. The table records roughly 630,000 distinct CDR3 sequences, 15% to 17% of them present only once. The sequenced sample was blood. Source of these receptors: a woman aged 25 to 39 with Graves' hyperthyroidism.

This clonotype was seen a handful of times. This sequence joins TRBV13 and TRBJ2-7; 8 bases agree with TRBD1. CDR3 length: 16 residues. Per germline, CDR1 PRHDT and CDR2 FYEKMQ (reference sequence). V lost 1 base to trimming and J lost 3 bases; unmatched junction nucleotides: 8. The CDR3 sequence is CASSLESGQENYEQYF. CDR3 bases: TGTGCCAGCAGCTTAGAATCGGGACAGGAAAACTACGAGCAGTACTTC.

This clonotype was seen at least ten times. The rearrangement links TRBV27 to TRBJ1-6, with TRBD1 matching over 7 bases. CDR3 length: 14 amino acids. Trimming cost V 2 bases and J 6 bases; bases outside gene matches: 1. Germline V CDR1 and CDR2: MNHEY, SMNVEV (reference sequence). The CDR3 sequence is CASSLGTANSPLHF. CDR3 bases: TGTGCCAGCAGTTTAGGGACAGCTAATTCACCCCTCCACTTT.

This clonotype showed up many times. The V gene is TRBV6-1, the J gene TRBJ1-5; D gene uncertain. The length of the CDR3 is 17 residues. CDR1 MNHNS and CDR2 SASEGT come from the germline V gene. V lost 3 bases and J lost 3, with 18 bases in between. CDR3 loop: CASSDPRAASINQPQHF. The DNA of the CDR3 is TGTGCCAGCAGTGACCCGAGGGCGGCCAGCATCAATCAGCCCCAGCATTTT.

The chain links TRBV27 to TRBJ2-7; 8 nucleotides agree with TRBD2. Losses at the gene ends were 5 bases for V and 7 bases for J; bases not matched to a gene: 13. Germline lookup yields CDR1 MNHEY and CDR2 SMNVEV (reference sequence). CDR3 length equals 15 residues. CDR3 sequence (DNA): TGTGCCAGCAGTCTCGGGGGGGACGACCAGGGGGAGCAGTACTTC. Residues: CASSLGGDDQGEQYF.

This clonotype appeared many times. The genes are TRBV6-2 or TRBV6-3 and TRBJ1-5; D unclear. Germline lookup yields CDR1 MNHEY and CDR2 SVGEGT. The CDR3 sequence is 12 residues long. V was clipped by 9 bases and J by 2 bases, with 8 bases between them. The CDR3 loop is CASSIGNQPQHF. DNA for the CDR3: TGTGCCAGTAGTATAGGCAATCAGCCCCAGCATTTT.

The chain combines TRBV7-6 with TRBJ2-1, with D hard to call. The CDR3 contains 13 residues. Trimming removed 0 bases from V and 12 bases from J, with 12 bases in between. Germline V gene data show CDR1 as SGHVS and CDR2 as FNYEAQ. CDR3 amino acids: CASSLALVESQFF. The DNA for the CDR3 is TGTGCCAGCAGCTTAGCCCTAGTCGAGTCGCAGTTCTTC.

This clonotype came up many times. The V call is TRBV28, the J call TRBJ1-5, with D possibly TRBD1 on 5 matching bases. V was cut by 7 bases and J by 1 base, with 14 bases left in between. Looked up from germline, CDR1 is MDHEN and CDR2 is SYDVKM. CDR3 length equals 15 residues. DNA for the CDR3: TGTGCCAGCAATCTTGGGGCCAAAAGCAATCAGCCCCAGCATTTT. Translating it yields CASNLGAKSNQPQHF.

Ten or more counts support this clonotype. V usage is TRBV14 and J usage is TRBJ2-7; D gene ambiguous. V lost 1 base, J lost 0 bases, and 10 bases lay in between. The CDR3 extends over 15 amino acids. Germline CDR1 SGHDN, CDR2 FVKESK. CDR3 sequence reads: CASSQGQPPSYEQYF. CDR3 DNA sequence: TGTGCCAGCAGCCAAGGCCAGCCGCCCTCCTACGAGCAGTACTTC.

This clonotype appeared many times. CDR3 amino acids: CASSQGDVQGVWGYTF. Written as DNA, the CDR3 is TGTGCCAGCAGCCAAGGTGATGTACAGGGCGTCTGGGGCTACACCTTC. This chain links TRBV28 with TRBJ1-2; a possible D gene is TRBD1 (6 bases). The CDR3 extends over 16 amino acids. Trimming left V 6 bases short and J 8 bases short, with 25 bases between. Germline values: CDR1 MDHEN, CDR2 SYDVKM.

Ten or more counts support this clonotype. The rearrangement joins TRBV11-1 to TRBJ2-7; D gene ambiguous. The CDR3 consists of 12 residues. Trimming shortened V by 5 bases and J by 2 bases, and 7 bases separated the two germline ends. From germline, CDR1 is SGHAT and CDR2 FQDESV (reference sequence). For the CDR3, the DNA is TGTGCCAGCAGCCCCTACCCCTACGAGCAGTACTTC. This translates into CASSPYPYEQYF.

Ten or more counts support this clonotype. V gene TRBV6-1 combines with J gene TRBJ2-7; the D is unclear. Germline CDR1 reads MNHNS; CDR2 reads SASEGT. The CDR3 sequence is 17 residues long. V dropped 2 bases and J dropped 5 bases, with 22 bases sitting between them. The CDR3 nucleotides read TGTGCCAGCAGTGAACCCTATGAACGGACGTATAAAAACGAGCAGTACTTC. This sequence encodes CASSEPYERTYKNEQYF.

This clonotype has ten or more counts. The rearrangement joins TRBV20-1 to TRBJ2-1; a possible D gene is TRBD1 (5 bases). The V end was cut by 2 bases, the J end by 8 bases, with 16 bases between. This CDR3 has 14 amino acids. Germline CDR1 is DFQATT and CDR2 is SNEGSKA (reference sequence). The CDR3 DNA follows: TGCAGTGCTAGATCCGTGAAGGGGCTCGATGAGCAGTTCTTC. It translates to CSARSVKGLDEQFF.

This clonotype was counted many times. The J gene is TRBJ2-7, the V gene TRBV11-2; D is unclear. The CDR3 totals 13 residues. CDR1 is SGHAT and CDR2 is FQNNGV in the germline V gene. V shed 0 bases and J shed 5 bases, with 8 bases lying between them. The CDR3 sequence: CASSLDGRDEQYF. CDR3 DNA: TGTGCCAGCAGCTTAGACGGACGGGACGAGCAGTACTTC. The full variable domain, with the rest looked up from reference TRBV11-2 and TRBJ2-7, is EAGVAQSPRYKIIEKRQSVAFWCNPISGHATLYWYQQILGQGPKLLIQFQNNGVVDDSQLPKDRFSAERLKGVDSTLKIQPAKLEDSAVYLCASSLDGRDEQYFGPGTRLTVT.

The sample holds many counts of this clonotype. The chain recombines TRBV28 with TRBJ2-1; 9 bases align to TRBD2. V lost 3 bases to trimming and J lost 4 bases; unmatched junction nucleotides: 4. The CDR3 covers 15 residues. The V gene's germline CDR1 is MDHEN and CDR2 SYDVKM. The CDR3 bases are TGTGCCAGCAGTTTTGGGACTAGCATTTACAATGAGCAGTTCTTC. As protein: CASSFGTSIYNEQFF. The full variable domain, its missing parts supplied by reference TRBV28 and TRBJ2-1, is DVKVTQSSRYLVKRTGEKVFLECVQDMDHENMFWYRQDPGLGLRLIYFSYDVKMKEKGDIPEGYSVSREKKERFSLILESASTNQTSMYLCASSFGTSIYNEQFFGPGTRLTVL.

The CDR3 is CASSPSEGQYF. CDR3 DNA: TGTGCCAGCTCACCGAGTGAGGGGCAGTACTTC. The genes are TRBV18 and TRBJ2-7; D is perhaps TRBD2 (5 bases). V gave up 3 bases and J gave up 9 bases, with 9 bases separating them. The germline CDR1 and CDR2 sequences are KGHSH and LQKENI. The length of the CDR3 is 11 residues. Full variable domain (missing parts from reference TRBV18 and TRBJ2-7): NAGVMQNPRHLVRRRGQEARLRCSPMKGHSHVYWYRQLPEEGLKFMVYLQKENIIDESGMPKERFSAEFPKEGPSILRIQQVVRGDSAAYFCASSPSEGQYFGPGTRLTVT.

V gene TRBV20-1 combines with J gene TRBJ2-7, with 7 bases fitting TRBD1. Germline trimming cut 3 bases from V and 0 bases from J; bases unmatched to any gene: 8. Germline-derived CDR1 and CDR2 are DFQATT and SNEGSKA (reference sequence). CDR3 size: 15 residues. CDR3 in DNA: TGCAGTGCTAGCCGACAGGGTGTTCCCTCCTACGAGCAGTACTTC. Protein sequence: CSASRQGVPSYEQYF.

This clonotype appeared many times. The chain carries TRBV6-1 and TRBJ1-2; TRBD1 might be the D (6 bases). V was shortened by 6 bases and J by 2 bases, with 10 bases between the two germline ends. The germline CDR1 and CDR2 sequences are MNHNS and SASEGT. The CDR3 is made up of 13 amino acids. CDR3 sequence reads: CASRPGQNYGYTF. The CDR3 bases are TGTGCCAGCAGGCCCGGACAGAACTATGGCTACACCTTC.

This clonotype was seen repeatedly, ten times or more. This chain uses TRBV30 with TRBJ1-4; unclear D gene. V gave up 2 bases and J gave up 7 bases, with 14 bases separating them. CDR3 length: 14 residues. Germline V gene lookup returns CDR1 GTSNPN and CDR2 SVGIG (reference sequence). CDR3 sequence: CAWSLEGDSEKLFF. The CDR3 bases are TGTGCCTGGAGTCTGGAGGGCGATAGTGAAAAACTGTTTTTT.

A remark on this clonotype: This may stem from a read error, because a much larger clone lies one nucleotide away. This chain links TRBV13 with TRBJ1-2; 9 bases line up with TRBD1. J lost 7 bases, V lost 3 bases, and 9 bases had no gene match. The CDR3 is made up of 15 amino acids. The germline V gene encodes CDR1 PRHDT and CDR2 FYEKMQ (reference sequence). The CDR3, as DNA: TGTGCCAGCAGCTTTTCCCGACAGGGGGTTTTTGGCTACACCTTC. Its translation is CASSFSRQGVFGYTF.

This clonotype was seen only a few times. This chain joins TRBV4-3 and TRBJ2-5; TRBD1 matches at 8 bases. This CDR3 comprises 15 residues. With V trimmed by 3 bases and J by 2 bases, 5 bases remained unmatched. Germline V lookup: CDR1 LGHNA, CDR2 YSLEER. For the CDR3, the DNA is TGCGCCAGCAGCCACGTGACAGGGGTTCAAGAGACCCAGTACTTC. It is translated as CASSHVTGVQETQYF.

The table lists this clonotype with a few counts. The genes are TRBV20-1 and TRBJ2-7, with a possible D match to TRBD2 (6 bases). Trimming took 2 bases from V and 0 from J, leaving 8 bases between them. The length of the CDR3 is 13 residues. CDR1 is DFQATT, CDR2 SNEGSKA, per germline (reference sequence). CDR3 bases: TGCAGTGCTAGACGGAGGGGCTCCTACGAGCAGTACTTC. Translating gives CSARRRGSYEQYF.

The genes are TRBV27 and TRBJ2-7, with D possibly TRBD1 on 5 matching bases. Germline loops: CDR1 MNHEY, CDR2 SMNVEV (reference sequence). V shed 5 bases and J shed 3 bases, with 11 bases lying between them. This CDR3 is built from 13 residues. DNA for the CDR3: TGTGCCAGCAGTAACCCAGGGTACTACGAGCAGTACTTC. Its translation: CASSNPGYYEQYF.

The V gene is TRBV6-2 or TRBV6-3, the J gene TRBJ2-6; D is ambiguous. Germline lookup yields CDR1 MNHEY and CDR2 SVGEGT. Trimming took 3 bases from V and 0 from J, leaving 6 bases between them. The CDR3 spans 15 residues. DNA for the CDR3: TGTGCCAGCAGTTATAGGCTCTCTGGGGCCAACGTCCTGACTTTC. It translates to CASSYRLSGANVLTF.

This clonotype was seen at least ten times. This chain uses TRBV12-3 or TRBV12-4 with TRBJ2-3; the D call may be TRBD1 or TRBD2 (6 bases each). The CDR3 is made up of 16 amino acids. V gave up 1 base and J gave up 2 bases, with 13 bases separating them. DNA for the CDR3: TGTGCCAGCAGTTTAGGGAGGGGGACCGACACAGATACGCAGTATTTT. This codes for CASSLGRGTDTDTQYF.

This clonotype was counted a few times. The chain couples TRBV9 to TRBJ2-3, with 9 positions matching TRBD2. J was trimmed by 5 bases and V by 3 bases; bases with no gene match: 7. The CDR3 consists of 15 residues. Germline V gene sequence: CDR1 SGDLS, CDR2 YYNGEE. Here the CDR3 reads CASSENSGSGDTQYF. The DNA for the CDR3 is TGTGCCAGCAGCGAGAATAGCGGGAGTGGAGATACGCAGTATTTT.